This T cell receptor beta chain derives from a study of T-cell memory formation after mild COVID-19. Note on this clonotype: Its specificity is unknown.

Using its own MiXCR run on the 5' RACE reads, TCRdb lists one record per CDR3 protein. The repertoire includes 250,000 to 350,000 distinct CDR3 sequences, approximately 19% of them detected once, and 21% sits in the top ten. From germline, CDR1 is DFQATT and CDR2 SNEGSKA (reference sequence). V dropped 4 bases and J dropped 7 bases, with 17 bases sitting between them. The CDR3 sequence is 14 residues long. The study's findings and limits: Day 15 to 85 contracting clones showed balanced CD4/CD8; later expanders leaned CD4+. Cross-reactive memory seemingly joined, as some responding clones were found in pre-infection memory.

This clonotype originated in a man aged 18 to 30 who had mild COVID-19 (a few samples of this study predate the infection). Cell type and time point are not known. V and J are TRBV20-1 and TRBJ2-1, with a tentative D call TRBD1 (7 bases). Sequencing was done on a sample of PBMCs or a T cell subset sorted from them (not recorded which). The CDR3 is CSATGRGVRNEQFF. Written as DNA, the CDR3 is TGCAGTGCTACTGGCAGGGGGGTAAGGAATGAGCAGTTCTTC.